Shown below are 9 T cell receptor beta chains from a single sample sequenced in a study of PD-1 blockade in classical Hodgkin lymphoma. Relapse after autologous stem cell transplantation occurred in every patient, and brentuximab vedotin exposure varied. Measured with immunoSEQ multiplex PCR; TCRdb has only the in-frame clones, and not every one. The sample includes about 10,000 clones, about 79% seen only once; the top ten take 10%. The sample was peripheral blood mononuclear cells (PBMCs), taken at baseline. The receptors derive from a human donor with classical Hodgkin lymphoma.

There are a few counts of this clone. The chain is built from TRBV30 and TRBJ1-6; 7 bases agree with TRBD1. The germline gives CDR1 GTSNPN, CDR2 SVGIG (reference sequence). The ends lost 0 bases at V and 7 bases at J; junction bases unmatched: 3. The CDR3 runs 14 residues. This chain's CDR3 is CAWSVGQKNSPLHF. The CDR3 region has the DNA TGTGCCTGGAGTGTGGGACAGAAAAATTCACCCCTCCACTTT.

The chain is built from TRBV20-1 and TRBJ2-1, with D uncertain. The CDR3 spans 10 residues. V was pared by 4 bases and J by 12 bases, with 10 bases between. Germline CDR1 DFQATT, CDR2 SNEGSKA (reference sequence). CDR3 coding DNA: TGCAGTGCTACGGATGTGGGGCAGTTCTTC. This gives the protein CSATDVGQFF.

This clone has only one observation. The V call is TRBV30, the J call TRBJ1-2; weak D call: TRBD1 (5 bases). V was pared by 5 bases and J by 1 base, with 11 bases between. The germline CDR1 and CDR2 sequences are GTSNPN and SVGIG (reference sequence). CDR3 length equals 13 residues. In DNA, the CDR3 is TGTGCCTGGGAAGACAGACTTAACTATGGCTACACCTTC. Its translation: CAWEDRLNYGYTF.

This chain joins TRBV7-9 and TRBJ2-5, with D possibly matching TRBD2 (5 bases). The V and J ends lost 2 bases and 1 base respectively, with 8 bases between them. Looked up from germline, CDR1 is SEHNR and CDR2 is FQNEAQ (reference sequence). The CDR3 sequence is 14 residues long. The CDR3 sequence is CASSLLRAQETQYF. CDR3 nucleotide sequence: TGTGCCAGCAGCTTACTGCGGGCCCAAGAGACCCAGTACTTC.

The V call is TRBV9, the J call TRBJ1-4; 9 bases match TRBD1. The germline V gene has CDR1 SGDLS and CDR2 YYNGEE. The junction had 3 bases not matched to a gene; V was cut back by 4 bases and J by 5 bases. This CDR3 is 14 amino acids long. DNA of the CDR3: TGTGCCAGCAGCACAGGGGGCGCGAATGAAAAACTGTTTTTT. This sequence encodes CASSTGGANEKLFF.

The genes are TRBV19 and TRBJ2-5; D remains ambiguous. Per the germline V gene, CDR1 is LNHDA and CDR2 is SQIVND (reference sequence). The CDR3 is 13 residues long. V was clipped by 3 bases and J by 4 bases, with 9 bases between them. CDR3 bases: TGTGCCAGTAGTATCGGCCGCGGAGAGACCCAGTACTTC. Protein sequence: CASSIGRGETQYF.

This clone came up a few times. The CDR3 loop is CASSLNSQASSGANVLTF. CDR3 DNA sequence: TGTGCCAGCTCACTTAATTCACAGGCGAGCTCTGGGGCCAACGTCCTGACTTTC. V usage is TRBV18 and J usage is TRBJ2-6; TRBD1 is a possible D gene (5 bases). V lost 4 bases and J lost 0, with 16 bases in between. Germline lookup yields CDR1 KGHSH and CDR2 LQKENI. This CDR3 has 18 amino acids.

This clone is termed medium-sized. The gene calls are TRBV2 and TRBJ1-2; 7 positions match TRBD1. This CDR3 has 11 amino acids. The germline V gene encodes CDR1 SNHLY and CDR2 FYNNEI. V shed 11 bases, J shed 8 bases, and the junction held 8 bases outside the gene matches. The CDR3 here is CACHQGGGYTF. Written as DNA, the CDR3 is TGTGCCTGCCACCAAGGGGGCGGCTACACCTTC. Complete variable domain (other parts from reference TRBV2 and TRBJ1-2): EPEVTQTPSHQVTQMGQEVILRCVPISNHLYFYWYRQILGQKVEFLVSFYNNEISEKSEIFDDQFSVERPDGSNFTLKIRSTKLEDSAMYFCACHQGGGYTFGSGTRLTVV.

J is TRBJ1-1 and V is TRBV6-5; possibly TRBD1 for D (6 bases). Germline CDR1 is MNHEY and CDR2 is SVGAGI. Trimming pared 6 bases from V and 4 bases from J, leaving 15 bases between. The CDR3 runs 14 residues. CDR3 amino acids: CASSRTVWGTEAFF. DNA of the CDR3: TGTGCCAGCAGCCGGACAGTTTGGGGCACTGAAGCTTTCTTT.